These T cell receptor beta chains were read from a single sample in a study of cytomegalovirus exposure and HLA in healthy donors. Sequenced by immunoSEQ multiplex PCR; TCRdb stores in-frame clones only, minus some. Here the sample spans approximately 190,000 clones, 82% being singletons. Material: PBMCs. The receptor set was obtained from a boy aged 2 to 10 in good health and CMV-seronegative. Both conserved end residues are part of each CDR3. The D gene is left open where the match is weak. Clone size is not always given. Where it is, it says once, few, many or a class for expanded clones.

d_call	clone_size	v_call	j_call	cdr3_aa	cdr3_nt
TRBD1	once	TRBV5-6	TRBJ2-1	CASSRPGQFYEQFF	TGTGCCAGCAGCCGACCGGGACAGTTCTATGAGCAGTTCTTC
NA	NA	TRBV9	TRBJ2-1	CASSSPVWDSEQFF	TGTGCCAGCAGCTCACCGGTCTGGGACTCTGAGCAGTTCTTC
NA	NA	TRBV2	TRBJ2-7	CASGATYEQYF	TGTGCCAGCGGTGCTACCTACGAGCAGTACTTC
TRBD1	NA	TRBV29-1	TRBJ2-7	CSVRGNVYEQYF	TGCAGCGTCAGGGGGAACGTCTACGAGCAGTACTTC
TRBD1	NA	TRBV10-3	TRBJ1-3	CAIGQALISGNTIYF	TGTGCCATAGGACAGGCGCTAATCTCTGGAAACACCATATATTTT
NA	NA	TRBV7-5	TRBJ1-1	CARAQGENTEAFF	TGTGCCAGAGCCCAGGGGGAGAACACTGAAGCTTTCTTT
NA	once	TRBV2	TRBJ2-3	CASCPEGTQYF	TGTGCCAGCTGCCCCGAGGGTACGCAGTATTTT
TRBD2	NA	TRBV2	TRBJ2-7	CASKILSGGEQYF	TGTGCCAGCAAGATACTTAGCGGGGGCGAGCAGTACTTC
TRBD1	NA	TRBV11-3	TRBJ2-5	CASSAGTGIVEGQYF	TGTGCCAGCAGCGCCGGGACAGGAATTGTGGAGGGGCAGTACTTC
TRBD1	NA	TRBV18	TRBJ1-2	CASSTTGTEVRGGYTF	TGTGCCAGCTCAACAACGGGGACAGAGGTCCGGGGGGGCTACACCTTC
TRBD1	NA	TRBV7-2	TRBJ1-4	CASSTTGINEKLFF	TGTGCCAGCAGCACGACAGGGATTAACGAAAAACTGTTTTTT
TRBD1	NA	TRBV6-5	TRBJ1-2	CASGQAIPIRYTF	TGTGCCAGCGGACAGGCAATTCCCATTCGCTACACCTTC
TRBD1	NA	TRBV13	TRBJ1-2	CASSLSRGQGGGYTF	TGTGCCAGCAGCCTGTCCAGGGGGCAGGGGGGTGGCTACACCTTC
NA	NA	TRBV4-2	TRBJ2-2	CASSQQLTGELFF	TGTGCCAGCAGCCAGCAACTAACCGGGGAGCTGTTTTTT
NA	NA	TRBV7-2	TRBJ2-5	CASSLAGGAGGETQYF	TGTGCCAGCAGCTTAGCGGGGGGGGCCGGGGGGGAGACCCAGTACTTC
NA	NA	TRBV29-1	TRBJ1-1	CSARGRRAEAFF	TGCAGCGCCCGAGGGAGGCGCGCTGAAGCTTTCTTT
NA	NA	TRBV11-2	TRBJ2-7	CASSFPRAKGTPYEQYF	TGTGCCAGCAGCTTCCCCAGGGCCAAGGGAACCCCCTACGAGCAGTACTTC
TRBD1	NA	TRBV9	TRBJ1-1	CASSPGGQNTEAFF	TGTGCCAGCAGCCCAGGGGGACAGAACACTGAAGCTTTCTTT
TRBD2	NA	TRBV15	TRBJ2-1	CATSRGGAGGSSDEQFF	TGTGCCACCAGCAGAGGGGGAGCGGGGGGGAGTTCCGATGAGCAGTTCTTC
NA	NA	TRBV7-9	TRBJ1-2	CASSPAWDTQCYTF	TGTGCCAGCAGCCCAGCATGGGACACCCAATGCTACACCTTC